This T cell receptor (beta chain) was captured in a study of regulatory T cells in long-lasting Graves disease. Study-level background: The study enrolled newly diagnosed Graves' patients on antithyroid drugs under 3 months.

Time point here: newly diagnosed GD, antithyroid drugs for less than 3 months. Extracted RNA from PBMCs served as the source of the TCR library. In this sample, this clonotype turned up many times. CDR1 and CDR2 (germline): DFQATT, SNEGSKA (reference sequence). CDR3 length: 12 amino acids. Trimming stripped 1 base from V and 5 bases from J, with 6 bases between. TCR beta libraries were built with iRepertoire HTBI primers and Arm-PCR of CDR3 regions. TCRdb re-called the multiplex PCR reads with MiXCR, one entry per CDR3 protein. The data show around 500,000 distinct CDR3 sequences, about 16% seen once. These records were also assigned to another study, of T cells in Graves' hyperthyroidism and ophthalmopathy. That study adds: Blood also showed most of the thyroid clonotypes that were expanded above 0.001.

This chain links TRBV20-1 with TRBJ2-1; D is uncertain. Specimen: peripheral blood mononuclear cells (PBMCs), collected at new diagnosis, from a patient treated with antithyroid drugs. This clonotype originated in a woman between 40 and 65 years old with Graves disease. Here the CDR3 DNA reads TGCAGTGCTAGAGTGTCTGACAATGAGCAGTTCTTC. Translated: CSARVSDNEQFF.